Presented here are 5 T cell receptor beta chains from one specimen sequenced in a study of cytomegalovirus exposure and HLA in healthy donors. A multiplex PCR was run with 60 Vbeta primers and 13 Jbeta primers. Sequencing was performed with immunoSEQ multiplex PCR; in TCRdb, only in-frame clones are kept and a portion is missing. The profile shows 58,000 or so clones, 65% to 75% of them singletons. Source material: PBMCs. These receptors originate from a man aged 50-59 years in good health and CMV-seropositive.

The J gene is TRBJ1-5, the V gene TRBV5-1, with 9 nucleotides matching TRBD1. The CDR3 has 14 amino acids. CDR1 is SGHRS, CDR2 YFSETQ, per germline. V trimming: 4 bases; J trimming: 6 bases; junction bases outside the gene matches: 5. The CDR3 nucleotides are TGCGCCAGCAGCGAACAGGGGGCAGGTCAGCCCCAGCATTTT. Amino acids: CASSEQGAGQPQHF.

The chain uses TRBV5-5 and TRBJ1-1; D possibly corresponds to TRBD1 (5 bases). The CDR3 spans 16 residues. The V end lost 0 bases, the J end lost 2 bases, and 14 bases lay between the germline ends. Germline V gives CDR1 SGHKS, CDR2 YYEKEE (reference sequence). CDR3 coding DNA: TGTGCCAGCAGCTTGGCAAGGCAGGGTCTAAACACTGAAGCTTTCTTT. Encoded protein: CASSLARQGLNTEAFF.

This clone was recorded a few times. V gene TRBV2 combines with J gene TRBJ1-5; D ambiguous. CDR1 and CDR2 (germline): SNHLY, FYNNEI. Trimming shortened V by 3 bases and J by 0 bases, and 6 bases separated the two germline ends. CDR3 length equals 14 residues. CDR3 bases: TGTGCCAGCAGTGACAGTTATAGCAATCAGCCCCAGCATTTT. It translates to CASSDSYSNQPQHF.

The chain is built from TRBV27 and TRBJ2-1, with 11 bases fitting TRBD2. The J segment lost 6 bases and the V segment lost 3 bases, leaving 13 bases of the junction unmatched. The CDR3 has 18 amino acids. Germline V gene data show CDR1 as MNHEY and CDR2 as SMNVEV (reference sequence). The CDR3 here is CASSFASGRLSLLNEQFF. Written as DNA, the CDR3 is TGTGCCAGCAGTTTTGCTAGCGGGAGGCTCTCCCTCCTCAATGAGCAGTTCTTC.

This clone has a handful of counts. This sequence joins TRBV30 and TRBJ2-3, with 9 bases matching TRBD2. Germline V gene data show CDR1 as GTSNPN and CDR2 as SVGIG (reference sequence). Germline trimming cut 3 bases from V and 5 bases from J; bases unmatched to any gene: 9. This CDR3 has 15 residues. The CDR3 region has the DNA TGTGCCTGGAGCGCCTGGACTAGCGCTAGAGATACGCAGTATTTT. Translated: CAWSAWTSARDTQYF.